Below are 28 T cell receptor beta chains sequenced from a single sample in a study of OX40 agonist ivuxolimab in advanced cancers. The table came from immunoSEQ multiplex PCR; TCRdb's copy has only in-frame clones and leaves some out. The data hold approximately 10,000 clones, with roughly 90% observed a single time. Sequenced material: CD4+ or CD8+ T cells sorted from blood, taken in a trial of the OX40 agonist ivuxolimab. These receptors all stem from an adult with an advanced solid tumor such as melanoma, head and neck, liver or kidney cancer.

The chain uses TRBV7-8 and TRBJ1-5; D perhaps matches TRBD1 (6 bases). V dropped 2 bases and J dropped 7 bases, with 12 bases sitting between them. The germline V gene encodes CDR1 SGHVS and CDR2 FQNEAQ. The CDR3 sequence is 14 residues long. The CDR3 reads CASSLSGVVQPQHF. In DNA, the CDR3 is TGTGCCAGCAGCTTATCAGGGGTGGTACAGCCCCAGCATTTT.

This chain joins TRBV19 and TRBJ2-5; possibly TRBD1 for D (6 bases). The CDR3 contains 13 residues. Germline V lookup: CDR1 LNHDA, CDR2 SQIVND (reference sequence). V was shortened by 4 bases and J by 4 bases, with 10 bases between the two germline ends. CDR3 amino acids: CASSTVQGETQYF. Written as DNA, the CDR3 is TGTGCCAGTAGTACCGTACAGGGAGAGACCCAGTACTTC.

The genes are TRBV11-2 and TRBJ2-5; D not resolved. The CDR3 spans 14 residues. Trimming took off 3 bases at V and 0 bases at J, with 8 bases between the two ends. The V gene's germline CDR1 is SGHAT and CDR2 FQNNGV. CDR3 coding DNA: TGTGCCAGCAGCTTTGGAGTGTACCAAGAGACCCAGTACTTC. As protein: CASSFGVYQETQYF.

V is TRBV7-9 and J is TRBJ2-7; D remains ambiguous. Germline assignment: CDR1 SEHNR and CDR2 FQNEAQ (reference sequence). The CDR3 spans 11 residues. Trimming took 1 base from V and 6 from J, leaving 4 bases between them. This chain's CDR3 is CASSLGREQYF. The CDR3 DNA follows: TGTGCCAGCAGCTTAGGCCGCGAGCAGTACTTC.

The CDR3 here is CASSLASSGEQQETQYF. The CDR3 bases are TGTGCCAGCAGCTTAGCGTCTAGCGGGGAGCAACAAGAGACCCAGTACTTC. The chain has TRBV13 and TRBJ2-5; 9 bases are shared with TRBD2. Trimming at V came to 1 base and at J to 2 bases, leaving 8 bases not matched to a gene. The length of the CDR3 is 17 residues. Germline loops: CDR1 PRHDT, CDR2 FYEKMQ (reference sequence).

The chain joins TRBV27 to TRBJ1-6; 7 bases map to TRBD1. The CDR3 covers 14 residues. Trimming at V came to 5 bases and at J to 6 bases, leaving 4 bases not matched to a gene. CDR1 is MNHEY, CDR2 SMNVEV, per germline (reference sequence). The CDR3 region has the DNA TGTGCCAGCAGTAACAGGGGCGGTAATTCACCCCTCCACTTT. It translates to CASSNRGGNSPLHF.

This sequence joins TRBV7-4 and TRBJ1-4; D possibly corresponds to TRBD1 (6 bases). Germline lookup yields CDR1 SGHVT and CDR2 SQSDAQ. Trimming pared 5 bases from V and 13 bases from J, leaving 8 bases between. The CDR3 length is 10 residues. CDR3 nucleotide sequence: TGTGCCAGCAGCCGAGGGGGACTGTTTTTT. Its protein product is CASSRGGLFF.

V is TRBV11-2 and J is TRBJ2-1; D is possibly TRBD1 (5 bases). The CDR3 consists of 15 residues. From germline, CDR1 is SGHAT and CDR2 FQNNGV. Trimming cost V 1 base and J 4 bases, with 11 bases left between them. For the CDR3, the DNA is TGTGCCAGCAGCTTAGGGAAAGGGGTATACAATGAGCAGTTCTTC. It yields the protein CASSLGKGVYNEQFF.

The count of this clone is one. The V gene is TRBV15, the J gene TRBJ1-2, with 8 bases aligning to TRBD1. This CDR3 region has 13 residues. Germline V lookup: CDR1 LNHNV, CDR2 YYDKDF (reference sequence). The junction had 8 bases not matched to a gene; V was cut back by 11 bases and J by 3 bases. In DNA, the CDR3 is TGTGCCGCCGGACAGGGAACACACTATGGCTACACCTTC. Protein product: CAAGQGTHYGYTF.

This rearrangement joins TRBV4-1 to TRBJ2-1; D is ambiguous. The germline CDR1 and CDR2 sequences are MGHRA and YSYEKL. With 3 bases removed from V and 7 bases from J, the gap between germline ends came to 16 bases. This CDR3 comprises 15 residues. CDR3 sequence reads: CASSQPFFRPNEQFF. The CDR3, as DNA: TGCGCCAGCAGCCAGCCCTTTTTCAGGCCAAATGAGCAGTTCTTC.

The chain carries TRBV19 and TRBJ1-2, with TRBD1 matching 9 bases. J lost 6 bases, V lost 8 bases, and 4 bases had no gene match. The CDR3 sequence is 12 residues long. In germline, CDR1 is LNHDA, CDR2 SQIVND (reference sequence). This CDR3 is CASGQGSHGYTF. The DNA for the CDR3 is TGTGCCAGTGGACAGGGGTCCCATGGCTACACCTTC.

The chain recombines TRBV6-6 with TRBJ1-4; 8 nucleotides match TRBD1. The V segment lost 2 bases and the J segment 7 bases; nucleotides outside the gene matches: 6. There are 15 residues in the CDR3. Germline CDR1 and CDR2: MNHNY and SVGAGI (reference sequence). The chain's CDR3 is CASSYLTGGGEKLFF. The CDR3 DNA reads TGTGCCAGCAGTTACCTTACAGGGGGGGGTGAAAAACTGTTTTTT.

CDR3 protein: CASSQSGRTEAFF. The CDR3 DNA reads TGTGCCAGCAGCCAATCGGGCCGCACTGAAGCTTTCTTT. The chain carries TRBV5-4 and TRBJ1-1; D uncertain. Between the trimmed V and J ends, which lost 4 bases and 4 bases, there was a span of 11 bases. The CDR3 covers 13 residues. CDR1 SGHNT and CDR2 YYREEE come from the germline V gene (reference sequence). Full variable domain (missing parts from reference TRBV5-4 and TRBJ1-1): ETGVTQSPTHLIKTRGQQVTLRCSSQSGHNTVSWYQQALGQGPQFIFQYYREEENGRGNFPPRFSGLQFPNYSSELNVNALELDDSALYLCASSQSGRTEAFFGQGTRLTVV.

The V call is TRBV9, the J call TRBJ1-1, with D perhaps matching TRBD1 (6 bases). Germline loops: CDR1 SGDLS, CDR2 YYNGEE. The CDR3 contains 14 residues. V lost 3 bases and J lost 0, with 9 bases in between. This CDR3 is CASSAGDMNTEAFF. The CDR3 region has the DNA TGTGCCAGCAGCGCGGGGGACATGAACACTGAAGCTTTCTTT.

This chain joins TRBV5-1 and TRBJ1-1, with D hard to call. CDR3 length equals 14 residues. Per germline, CDR1 SGHRS and CDR2 YFSETQ. V lost 0 bases and J 0 bases, leaving 6 bases between the germline ends. CDR3 nucleotides: TGCGCCAGCAGCTTGGACGGCTTGAACACTGAAGCTTTCTTT. Its translation: CASSLDGLNTEAFF.

The V call is TRBV6-1, the J call TRBJ1-5; 10 bases agree with TRBD1. Germline trimming cut 4 bases from V and 4 bases from J; bases unmatched to any gene: 1. This CDR3 comprises 14 residues. Looked up from germline, CDR1 is MNHNS and CDR2 is SASEGT. The CDR3 spells CASSGTGGNQPQHF. The CDR3 coding sequence is TGTGCCAGCAGTGGGACAGGGGGTAATCAGCCCCAGCATTTT.

This sequence joins TRBV11-2 and TRBJ2-3; D ambiguous. From germline, CDR1 is SGHAT and CDR2 FQNNGV. V was cut by 4 bases and J by 7 bases, with 9 bases left in between. This CDR3 is built from 12 residues. In DNA form, the CDR3 reads TGTGCCAGCAGCTGGGAACGGAATACGCAGTATTTT. Translated: CASSWERNTQYF. The complete variable domain, with remaining parts taken from reference TRBV11-2 and TRBJ2-3, reads EAGVAQSPRYKIIEKRQSVAFWCNPISGHATLYWYQQILGQGPKLLIQFQNNGVVDDSQLPKDRFSAERLKGVDSTLKIQPAKLEDSAVYLCASSWERNTQYFGPGTRLTVL.

This clone was seen more than once but under ten times. The genes are TRBV29-1 and TRBJ1-1, with a possible D match to TRBD1 (6 bases). Germline V gives CDR1 SQVTM, CDR2 ANQGSEA. Deletions cut 6 bases from V and 4 bases from J, with 15 bases between. The CDR3 spans 13 residues. The CDR3 sequence is CSVPQGSSTEAFF. In nucleotides, the CDR3 is TGCAGCGTCCCACAGGGAAGCAGCACTGAAGCTTTCTTT.

The chain combines TRBV11-3 with TRBJ2-6, with D uncertain. The germline V gene has CDR1 SGHNT and CDR2 YENEEA. V was cut by 0 bases and J by 1 base, with 1 base left in between. This CDR3 has 14 residues. DNA for the CDR3: TGTGCCAGCAGCTTAGAATCTGGGGCCAACGTCCTGACTTTC. It encodes CASSLESGANVLTF.

The CDR3 bases are TGTGCCAGCAGCTTAGGGCAGGGTTTGGAGCAGTACTTC. Amino acid sequence: CASSLGQGLEQYF. The chain is built from TRBV7-9 and TRBJ2-7, with D possibly being TRBD1 (5 bases). V lost 1 base and J 7 bases, leaving 11 bases between the germline ends. Germline assignment: CDR1 SEHNR and CDR2 FQNEAQ (reference sequence). This CDR3 comprises 13 residues. The whole variable domain, filled in from reference TRBV7-9 and TRBJ2-7, reads DTGVSQNPRHKITKRGQNVTFRCDPISEHNRLYWYRQTLGQGPEFLTYFQNEAQLEKSRLLSDRFSAERPKGSFSTLEIQRTEQGDSAMYLCASSLGQGLEQYFGPGTRLTVT.

In this sample, this clone turned up a few times. The genes are TRBV9 and TRBJ2-4, with a possible D match to TRBD2 (6 bases). V was clipped by 4 bases and J by 1 base, with 30 bases between them. Germline-derived CDR1 and CDR2 are SGDLS and YYNGEE. This CDR3 region has 21 residues. CDR3 residues: CASSRGRPPRGIPWAKNIQYF. CDR3 sequence (DNA): TGTGCCAGCAGCCGCGGAAGACCCCCTCGCGGGATCCCGTGGGCCAAAAACATTCAGTACTTC.

The chain couples TRBV27 to TRBJ1-5; no definite D call. Trimming removed 0 bases from V and 2 bases from J, with 11 bases in between. Germline V gene data show CDR1 as MNHEY and CDR2 as SMNVEV (reference sequence). The CDR3 contains 16 residues. DNA for the CDR3: TGTGCCAGCAGTTTATCGCGAGGAGGAGGCAATCAGCCCCAGCATTTT. Translated: CASSLSRGGGNQPQHF.

The rearrangement uses TRBV4-2 and TRBJ2-5, with 7 bases identical to TRBD2. Germline CDR1 is LGHNA and CDR2 is YNFKEQ. This CDR3 comprises 16 residues. J lost 3 bases, V lost 0 bases, and 7 bases had no gene match. CDR3 DNA sequence: TGTGCCAGCAGCCAAGAAAGGGTGGCGGGGGAAGAGACCCAGTACTTC. As protein: CASSQERVAGEETQYF.

This clone was seen more than once but under ten times. The chain uses TRBV4-3 and TRBJ1-5; D unclear. CDR1 is LGHNA, CDR2 YSLEER, per germline. CDR3 size: 14 residues. V lost 2 bases and J lost 3, with 8 bases in between. The CDR3 DNA follows: TGCGCCAGCAGCCAATTAGACGCCAATCAGCCCCAGCATTTT. The encoded protein is CASSQLDANQPQHF.

V is TRBV7-6 and J is TRBJ1-3; TRBD1 aligns across 8 bases. The germline CDR1 and CDR2 sequences are SGHVS and FNYEAQ. This CDR3 is 19 amino acids long. Trimming cost V 5 bases and J 0 bases; bases outside gene matches: 15. CDR3 in DNA: TGTGCCAGCAGCATCGGACAGGGAGCCCTTACCCTCTCTGGAAACACCATATATTTT. Its protein is CASSIGQGALTLSGNTIYF.

The chain combines TRBV6-6 with TRBJ2-1, with 8 bases fitting TRBD2. Germline V gene lookup returns CDR1 MNHNY and CDR2 SVGAGI (reference sequence). The CDR3 has 16 amino acids. The junction had 10 bases not matched to a gene; V was cut back by 5 bases and J by 4 bases. CDR3 in DNA: TGTGCCAGCAGTCCTGTGGCGGGGGGACCGTACAATGAGCAGTTCTTC. Translating it yields CASSPVAGGPYNEQFF.

The chain is built from TRBV29-1 and TRBJ1-2, with 7 bases that match TRBD1. The J segment lost 1 base and the V segment lost 0 bases, leaving 11 bases of the junction unmatched. The CDR3 has 17 amino acids. The V gene's germline CDR1 is SQVTM and CDR2 ANQGSEA. The CDR3 DNA reads as TGCAGCGTTGAAGACCCATCCAAGACAGGGCTTAACTATGGCTACACCTTC. It is translated as CSVEDPSKTGLNYGYTF.

This rearrangement joins TRBV5-4 to TRBJ1-1; D gene unclear. V was cut by 3 bases and J by 2 bases, with 2 bases left in between. This CDR3 is built from 11 residues. The V gene's germline CDR1 is SGHNT and CDR2 YYREEE (reference sequence). For the CDR3, the DNA is TGTGCCAGCAGCTCTAACACTGAAGCTTTCTTT. Protein sequence: CASSSNTEAFF.